The entry below gives a single T cell receptor (beta chain) sequence along with its context. The primer mix had 60 Vbeta and 13 Jbeta primers. Repertoires were generated with immunoSEQ multiplex PCR, while TCRdb's copy carries only in-frame clones and drops some. The sample lists roughly 140,000 clones; approximately 80% were seen once. These data originate in a study of cytomegalovirus exposure and HLA in healthy donors. Between the trimmed V and J ends, which lost 5 bases and 0 bases, there was a span of 10 bases. Per the germline V gene, CDR1 is KGHSH and CDR2 is LQKENI. The CDR3 is 14 residues long.

This chain links TRBV18 with TRBJ1-1; no definite D call. What was sequenced was PBMCs. The receptor's source is a man in his forties in good health and CMV-seropositive. As DNA, the CDR3 is TGTGCCAGCTCAACCAGTCCCCTGAACACTGAAGCTTTCTTT. This encodes CASSTSPLNTEAFF.